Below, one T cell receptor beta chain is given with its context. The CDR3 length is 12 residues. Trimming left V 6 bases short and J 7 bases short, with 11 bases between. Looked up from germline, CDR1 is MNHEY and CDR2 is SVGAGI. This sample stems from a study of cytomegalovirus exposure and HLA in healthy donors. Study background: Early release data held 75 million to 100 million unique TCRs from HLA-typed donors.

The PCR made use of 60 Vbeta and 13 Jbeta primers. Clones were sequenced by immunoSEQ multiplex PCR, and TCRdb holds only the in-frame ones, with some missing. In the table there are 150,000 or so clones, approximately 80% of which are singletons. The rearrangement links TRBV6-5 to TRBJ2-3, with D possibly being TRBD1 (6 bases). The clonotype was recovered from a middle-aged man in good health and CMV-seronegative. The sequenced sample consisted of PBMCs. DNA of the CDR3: TGTGCCAGCAGCTACACAGGGAATACGCAGTATTTT. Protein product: CASSYTGNTQYF.